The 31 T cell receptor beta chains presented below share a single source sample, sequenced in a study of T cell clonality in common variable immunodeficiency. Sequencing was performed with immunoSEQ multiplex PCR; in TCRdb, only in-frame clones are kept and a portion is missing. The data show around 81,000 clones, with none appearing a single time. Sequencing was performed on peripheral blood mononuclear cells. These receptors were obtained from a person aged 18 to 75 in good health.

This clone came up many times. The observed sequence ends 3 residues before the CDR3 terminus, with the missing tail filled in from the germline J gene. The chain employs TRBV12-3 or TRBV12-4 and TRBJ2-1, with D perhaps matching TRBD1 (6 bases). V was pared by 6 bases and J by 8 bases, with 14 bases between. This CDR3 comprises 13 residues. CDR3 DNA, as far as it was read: TGTGCCAGCAGATCCGGGACATTGTATGAG. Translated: CASRSGTLYE. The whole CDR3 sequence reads CASRSGTLYEQFF.

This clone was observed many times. CDR3 amino acids: CSARVPAWQGPYEQYF. The CDR3 bases that were read are TGCAGTGCTAGAGTCCCGGCTTGGCAGGGCCCCTACGAG. V is TRBV20-1 and J is TRBJ2-7, with D possibly TRBD1 on 5 matching bases. The read comes to an end 3 residues before the CDR3 does, leaving the germline J gene to fill in the end. CDR3 length: 16 amino acids. The V and J ends lost 1 base and 2 bases respectively, with 18 bases between them. Germline V gene data show CDR1 as DFQATT and CDR2 as SNEGSKA (reference sequence).

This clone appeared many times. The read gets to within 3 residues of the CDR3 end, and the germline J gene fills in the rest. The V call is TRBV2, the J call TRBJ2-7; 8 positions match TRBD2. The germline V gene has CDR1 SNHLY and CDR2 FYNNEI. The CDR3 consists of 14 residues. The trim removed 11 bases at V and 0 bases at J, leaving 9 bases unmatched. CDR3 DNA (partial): TGTGCCGGCCAACGACTAGCGTCCTCCTACGAG. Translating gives CAGQRLASSYE. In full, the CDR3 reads CAGQRLASSYEQYF.

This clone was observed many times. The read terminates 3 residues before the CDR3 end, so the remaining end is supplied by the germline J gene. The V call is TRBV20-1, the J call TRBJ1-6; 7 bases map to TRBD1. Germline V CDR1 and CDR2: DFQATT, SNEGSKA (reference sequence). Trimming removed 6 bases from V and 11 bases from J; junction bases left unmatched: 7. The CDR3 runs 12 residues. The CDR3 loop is CSAPGQWTPLHF. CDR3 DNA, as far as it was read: TGCAGTGCCCCGGGACAGTGGACACCC.

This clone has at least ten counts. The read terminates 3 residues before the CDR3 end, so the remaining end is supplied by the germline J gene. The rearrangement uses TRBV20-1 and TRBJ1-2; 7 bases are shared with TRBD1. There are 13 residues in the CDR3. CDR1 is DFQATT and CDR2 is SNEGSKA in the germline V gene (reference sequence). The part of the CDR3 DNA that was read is TGCAGTGCTAGCTTTCAGGGGGTGGGAGGC. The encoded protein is CSASFQGVGG. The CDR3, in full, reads CSASFQGVGGYTF.

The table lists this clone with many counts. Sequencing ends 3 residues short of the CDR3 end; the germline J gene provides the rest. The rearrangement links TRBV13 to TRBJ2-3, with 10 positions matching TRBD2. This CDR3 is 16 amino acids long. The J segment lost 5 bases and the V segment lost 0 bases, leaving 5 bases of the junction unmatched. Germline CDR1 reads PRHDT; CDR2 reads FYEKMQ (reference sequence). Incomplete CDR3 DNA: TGTGCCAGCAGCTTAGGAAGCGGGAGGGCGGAAGATACG. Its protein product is CASSLGSGRAEDT. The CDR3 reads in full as CASSLGSGRAEDTQYF.

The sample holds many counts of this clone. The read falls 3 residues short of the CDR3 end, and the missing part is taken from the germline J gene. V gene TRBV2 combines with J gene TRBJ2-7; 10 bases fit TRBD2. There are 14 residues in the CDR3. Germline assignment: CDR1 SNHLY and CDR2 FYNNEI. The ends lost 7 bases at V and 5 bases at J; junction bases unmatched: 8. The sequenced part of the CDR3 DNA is TGTGCCAGCACCTTCGGACTAGCGGCGGACGAG. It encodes CASTFGLAADE. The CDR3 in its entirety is CASTFGLAADEQYF.

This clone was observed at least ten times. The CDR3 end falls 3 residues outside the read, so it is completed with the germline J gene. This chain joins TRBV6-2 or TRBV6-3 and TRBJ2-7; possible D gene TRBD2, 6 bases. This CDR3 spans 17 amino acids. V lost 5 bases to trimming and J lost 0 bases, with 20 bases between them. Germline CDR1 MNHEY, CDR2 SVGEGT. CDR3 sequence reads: CASSLEGGTDFSYEQYF. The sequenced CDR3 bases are TGTGCCAGCAGTCTCGAGGGCGGGACTGATTTCTCCTACGAG.

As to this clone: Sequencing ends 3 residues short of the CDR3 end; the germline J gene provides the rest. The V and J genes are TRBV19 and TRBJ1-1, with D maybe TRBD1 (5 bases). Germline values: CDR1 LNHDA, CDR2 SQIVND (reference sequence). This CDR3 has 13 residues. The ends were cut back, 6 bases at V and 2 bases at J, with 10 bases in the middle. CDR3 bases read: TGTGCCAGTAGACAGGAGCTAAACACTGAA. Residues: CASRQELNTE. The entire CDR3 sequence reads CASRQELNTEAFF.

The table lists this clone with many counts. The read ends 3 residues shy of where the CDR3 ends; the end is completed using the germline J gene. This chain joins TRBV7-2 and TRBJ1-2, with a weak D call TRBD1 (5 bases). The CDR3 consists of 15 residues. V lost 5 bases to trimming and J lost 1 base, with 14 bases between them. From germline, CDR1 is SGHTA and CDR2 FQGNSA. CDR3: CASSPHPTDNYGYTF. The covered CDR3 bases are TGTGCCAGCAGCCCTCACCCGACAGATAACTATGGC.

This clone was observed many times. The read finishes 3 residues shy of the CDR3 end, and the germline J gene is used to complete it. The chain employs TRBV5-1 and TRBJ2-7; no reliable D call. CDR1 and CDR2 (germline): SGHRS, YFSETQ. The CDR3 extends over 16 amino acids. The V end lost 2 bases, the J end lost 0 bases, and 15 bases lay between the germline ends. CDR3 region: CASSLTVPWSSYEQYF. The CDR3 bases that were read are TGCGCCAGCAGCTTAACGGTACCGTGGTCCTCCTACGAG.

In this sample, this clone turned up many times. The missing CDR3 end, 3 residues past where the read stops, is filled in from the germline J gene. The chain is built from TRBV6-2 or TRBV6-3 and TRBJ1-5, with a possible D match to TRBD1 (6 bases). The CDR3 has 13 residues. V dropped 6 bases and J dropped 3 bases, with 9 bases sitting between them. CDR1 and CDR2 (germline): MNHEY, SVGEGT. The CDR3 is CASRRQDNQPQHF. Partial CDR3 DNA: TGTGCCAGCAGAAGACAGGACAATCAGCCC.

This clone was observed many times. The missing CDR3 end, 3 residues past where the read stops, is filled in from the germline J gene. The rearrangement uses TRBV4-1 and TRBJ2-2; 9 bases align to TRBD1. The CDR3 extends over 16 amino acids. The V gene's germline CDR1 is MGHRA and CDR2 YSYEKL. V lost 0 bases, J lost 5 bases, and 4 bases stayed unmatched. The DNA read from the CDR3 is TGCGCCAGCAGCCAAGACCTCGGGACAGGGACCGGGGAG. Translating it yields CASSQDLGTGTGE. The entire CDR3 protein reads CASSQDLGTGTGELFF.

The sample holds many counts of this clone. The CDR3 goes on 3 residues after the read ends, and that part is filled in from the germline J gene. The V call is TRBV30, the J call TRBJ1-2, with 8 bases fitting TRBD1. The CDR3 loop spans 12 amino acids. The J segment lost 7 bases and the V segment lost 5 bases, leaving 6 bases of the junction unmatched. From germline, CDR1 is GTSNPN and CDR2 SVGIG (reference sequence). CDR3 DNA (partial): TGTGCCTGGGGACAGGGAGGATTTGGC. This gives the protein CAWGQGGFG. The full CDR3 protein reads CAWGQGGFGYTF.

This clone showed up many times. Partial CDR3 DNA: TGTGCCAGCAGTCTTGCTACGGGGACAGGCGTTTACGAG. Its translation: CASSLATGTGVYE. The whole CDR3 region reads CASSLATGTGVYEQYF. The chain recombines TRBV16 with TRBJ2-7; 8 positions agree with TRBD1. From the germline J gene comes the end of the CDR3, since the read stops 3 residues before it. The ends lost 6 bases at V and 4 bases at J; junction bases unmatched: 14. CDR1 and CDR2 (germline): KGHSY, FQNENV. There are 16 residues in the CDR3.

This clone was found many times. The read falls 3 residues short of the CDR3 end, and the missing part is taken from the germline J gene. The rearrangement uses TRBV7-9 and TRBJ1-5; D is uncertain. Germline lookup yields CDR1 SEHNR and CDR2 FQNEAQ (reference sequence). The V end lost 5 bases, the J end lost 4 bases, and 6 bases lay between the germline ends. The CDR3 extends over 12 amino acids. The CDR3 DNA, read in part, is TGTGCCAGCAGCCGCGAAAATCAGCCC. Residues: CASSRENQP. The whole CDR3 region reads CASSRENQPQHF. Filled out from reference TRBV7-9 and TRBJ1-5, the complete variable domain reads DTGVSQNPRHKITKRGQNVTFRCDPISEHNRLYWYRQTLGQGPEFLTYFQNEAQLEKSRLLSDRFSAERPKGSFSTLEIQRTEQGDSAMYLCASSRENQPQHFGDGTRLSIL.

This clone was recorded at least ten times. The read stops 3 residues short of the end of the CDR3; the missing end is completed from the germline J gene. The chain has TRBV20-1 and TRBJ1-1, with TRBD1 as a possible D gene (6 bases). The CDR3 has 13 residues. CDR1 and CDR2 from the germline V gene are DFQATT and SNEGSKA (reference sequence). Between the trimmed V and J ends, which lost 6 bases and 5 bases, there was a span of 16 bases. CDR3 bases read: TGCAGTGCAAGGGGCGGCAGGGGTACTGAA. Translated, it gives CSARGGRGTE. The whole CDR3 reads CSARGGRGTEAFF.

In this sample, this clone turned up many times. CDR3 DNA, as far as it was read: TGTGCCATCAGTGAGTCGCTTCGGGGGGGGGAAAGAGAGACC. Residues: CAISESLRGGERET. The full CDR3 protein reads CAISESLRGGERETQYF. The chain couples TRBV10-3 to TRBJ2-5, with 8 nucleotides matching TRBD2. The read ends 3 residues before the CDR3 terminus; that terminus is restored from the germline J gene. The CDR3 is made up of 17 amino acids. Germline V gene lookup returns CDR1 ENHRY and CDR2 SYGVKD. V was pared by 0 bases and J by 4 bases, with 10 bases of the junction left unmatched.

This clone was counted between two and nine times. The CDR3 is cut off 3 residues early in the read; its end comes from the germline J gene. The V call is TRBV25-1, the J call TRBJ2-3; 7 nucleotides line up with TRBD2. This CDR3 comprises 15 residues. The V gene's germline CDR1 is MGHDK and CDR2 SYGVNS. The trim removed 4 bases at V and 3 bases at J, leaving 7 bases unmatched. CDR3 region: CASSGLAETTDTQYF. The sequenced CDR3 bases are TGTGCCAGCAGTGGGCTAGCGGAGACAACAGATACG.

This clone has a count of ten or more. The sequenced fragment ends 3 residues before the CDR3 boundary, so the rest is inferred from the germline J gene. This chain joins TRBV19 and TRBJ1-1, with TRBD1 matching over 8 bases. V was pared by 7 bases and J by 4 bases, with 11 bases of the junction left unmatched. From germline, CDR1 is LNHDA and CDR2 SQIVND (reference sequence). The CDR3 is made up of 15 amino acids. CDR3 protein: CASTPGGAPPTEAFF. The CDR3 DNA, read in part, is TGTGCCAGTACCCCAGGGGGCGCCCCCCCCACTGAA.

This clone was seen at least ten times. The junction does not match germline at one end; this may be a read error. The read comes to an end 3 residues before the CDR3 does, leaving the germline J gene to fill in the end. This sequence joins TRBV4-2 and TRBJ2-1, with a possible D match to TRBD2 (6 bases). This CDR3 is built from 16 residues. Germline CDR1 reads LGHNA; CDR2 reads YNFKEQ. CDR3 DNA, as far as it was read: TGCGCCAGCAGCCAGTCTACCGGGACTGCCGACAATGAG. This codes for CASSQSTGTADNE. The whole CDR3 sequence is CASSQSTGTADNEQFF.

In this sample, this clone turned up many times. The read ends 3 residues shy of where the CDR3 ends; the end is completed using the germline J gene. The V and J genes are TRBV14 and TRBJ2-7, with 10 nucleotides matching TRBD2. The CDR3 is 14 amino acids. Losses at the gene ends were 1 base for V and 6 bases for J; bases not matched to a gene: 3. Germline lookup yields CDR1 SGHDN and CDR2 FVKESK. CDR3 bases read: TGTGCCAGCAGCCAAGCCGTAGCGGGGGGCGAG. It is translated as CASSQAVAGGE. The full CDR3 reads CASSQAVAGGEQYF.

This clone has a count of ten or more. Incomplete CDR3 DNA: TGTGCCAGCAGCTTAGGGTTTAGCGGGGCTAGCACAGATACG. This translates into CASSLGFSGASTDT. The full CDR3 protein is CASSLGFSGASTDTQYF. This chain uses TRBV7-3 with TRBJ2-3; 8 positions match TRBD2. Read coverage stops 3 residues before the CDR3 terminus; the germline J gene supplies the remainder. CDR1 SGHTA and CDR2 FQGTGA come from the germline V gene. The CDR3 extends over 17 amino acids. V lost 2 bases to trimming and J lost 0 bases; unmatched junction nucleotides: 7.

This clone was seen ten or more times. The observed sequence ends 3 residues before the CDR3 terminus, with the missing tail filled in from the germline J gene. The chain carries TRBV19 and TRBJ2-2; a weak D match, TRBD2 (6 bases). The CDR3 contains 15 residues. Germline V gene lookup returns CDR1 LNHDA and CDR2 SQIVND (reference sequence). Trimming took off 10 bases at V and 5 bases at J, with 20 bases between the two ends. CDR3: CAIDKTPGVTGELFF. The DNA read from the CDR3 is TGTGCCATCGACAAGACCCCGGGGGTAACCGGGGAG. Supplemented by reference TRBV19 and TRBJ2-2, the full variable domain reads DGGITQSPKYLFRKEGQNVTLSCEQNLNHDAMYWYRQDPGQGLRLIYYSQIVNDFQKGDIAEGYSVSREKKESFPLTVTSAQKNPTAFYLCAIDKTPGVTGELFFGEGSRLTVL.

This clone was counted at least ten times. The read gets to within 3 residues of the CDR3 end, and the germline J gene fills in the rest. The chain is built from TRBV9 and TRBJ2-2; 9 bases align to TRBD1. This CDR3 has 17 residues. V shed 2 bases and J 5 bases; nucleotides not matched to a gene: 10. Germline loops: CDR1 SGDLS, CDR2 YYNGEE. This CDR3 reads CASSVLGQGRRTGELFF. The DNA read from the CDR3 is TGTGCCAGCAGCGTCCTAGGACAGGGGAGGCGTACCGGGGAG.

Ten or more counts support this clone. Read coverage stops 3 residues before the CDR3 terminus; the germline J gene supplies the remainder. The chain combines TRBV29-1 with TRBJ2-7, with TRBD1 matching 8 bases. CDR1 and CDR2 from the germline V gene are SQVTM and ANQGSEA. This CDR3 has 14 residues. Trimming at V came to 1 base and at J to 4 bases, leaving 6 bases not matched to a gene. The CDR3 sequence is CSVEVRTGPYEQYF. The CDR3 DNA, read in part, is TGCAGCGTTGAAGTTCGGACAGGGCCTTACGAG.

The CDR3 loop reads CASSQLRGNTEAFF. CDR3 bases read: TGTGCCAGCAGCCAACTCAGGGGGAACACTGAA. The chain is built from TRBV16 and TRBJ1-1; tentatively, D is TRBD1 (6 bases). The read is 3 residues too short to cover the CDR3 end, so that end is filled in from the germline J gene. Germline lookup yields CDR1 KGHSY and CDR2 FQNENV. The ends were cut back, 2 bases at V and 1 base at J, with 8 bases in the middle. This CDR3 contains 14 residues.

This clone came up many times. CDR3 DNA, as far as it was read: TGTGCCAGCAGCGAGGCGTCGCGGTCCTACAATGAG. Residues: CASSEASRSYNE. The entire CDR3 reads CASSEASRSYNEQFF. The genes are TRBV7-2 and TRBJ2-1; D is ambiguous. The CDR3 goes on 3 residues after the read ends, and that part is filled in from the germline J gene. Trimming took 5 bases from V and 1 from J, leaving 12 bases between them. In germline, CDR1 is SGHTA, CDR2 FQGNSA. This CDR3 comprises 15 residues.

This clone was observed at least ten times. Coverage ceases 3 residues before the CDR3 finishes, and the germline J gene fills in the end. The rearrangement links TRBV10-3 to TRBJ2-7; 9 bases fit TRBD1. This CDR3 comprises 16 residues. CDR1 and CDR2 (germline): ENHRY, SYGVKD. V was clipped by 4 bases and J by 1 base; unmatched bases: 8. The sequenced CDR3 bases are TGTGCCATCAGTGGCAAAGGGACAGGGTTTTCCTACGAG. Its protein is CAISGKGTGFSYE. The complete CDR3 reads CAISGKGTGFSYEQYF.

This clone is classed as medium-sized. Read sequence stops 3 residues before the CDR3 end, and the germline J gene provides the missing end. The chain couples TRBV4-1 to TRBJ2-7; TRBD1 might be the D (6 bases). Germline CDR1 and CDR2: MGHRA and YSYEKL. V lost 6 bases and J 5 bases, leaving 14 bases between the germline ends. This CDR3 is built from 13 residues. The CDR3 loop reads CASSPWGPNEQYF. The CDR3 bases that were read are TGCGCCAGCAGTCCATGGGGGCCTAACGAG.

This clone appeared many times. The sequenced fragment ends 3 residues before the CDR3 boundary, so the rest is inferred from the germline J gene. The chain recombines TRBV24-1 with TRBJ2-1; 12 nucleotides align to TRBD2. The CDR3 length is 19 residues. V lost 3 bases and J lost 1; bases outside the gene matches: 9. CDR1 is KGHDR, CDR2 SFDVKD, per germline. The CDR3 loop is CATSDRGGLAGRSYNEQFF. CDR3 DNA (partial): TGTGCCACCAGTGATAGGGGGGGACTAGCGGGCAGGTCCTACAATGAG.